Reported below is one T cell receptor beta chain. Its antigen is not identified. The Oncomine TCR Beta short-read assay generated sequence data from the DNA of cultured CD4+ T cells. A single record per CDR3 protein comes from TCRdb applying MiXCR to the PCR reads. Counted here are fewer than 15,000 distinct CDR3 sequences, less than 80% occurring once; the ten biggest clones make up over 25%. J gave up 8 bases and V 0 bases, and 23 bases lay outside the gene matches. The CDR3 runs 20 residues. Germline CDR1 and CDR2: DFQATT and SNEGSKA (reference sequence). The data derive from a study of vaccination and CD4 T cells after COVID-19. Study-level background: Post-COVID samples had a sampling time that fell a median around 93 days after diagnosis (range 35 to 161). Broader study findings: A relatively small number of convalescent patients were studied, and no early post-infection timepoints were included. Median SARS-CoV-2-reactive clonotype numbers went up from about 20 to 38, but not significantly.

The treatment is: approximately 9-day PBMC culture with coronavirus spike peptide pools or control peptides (ViraFEST assay). The cultures had half their medium swapped for fresh IL-2 medium on days 3 and 7. The clonotype comes from a human donor who had recovered from COVID-19. The specimen was CD4+ T cells from blood, cultured in vitro. The chain carries TRBV20-1 and TRBJ2-2; TRBD2 matches at 8 bases. This chain's CDR3 is CSAREGSGLADWLRNGELFF. CDR3 bases: TGCAGTGCTAGAGAGGGGTCCGGACTAGCCGACTGGTTGAGGAATGGGGAGCTGTTTTTT.